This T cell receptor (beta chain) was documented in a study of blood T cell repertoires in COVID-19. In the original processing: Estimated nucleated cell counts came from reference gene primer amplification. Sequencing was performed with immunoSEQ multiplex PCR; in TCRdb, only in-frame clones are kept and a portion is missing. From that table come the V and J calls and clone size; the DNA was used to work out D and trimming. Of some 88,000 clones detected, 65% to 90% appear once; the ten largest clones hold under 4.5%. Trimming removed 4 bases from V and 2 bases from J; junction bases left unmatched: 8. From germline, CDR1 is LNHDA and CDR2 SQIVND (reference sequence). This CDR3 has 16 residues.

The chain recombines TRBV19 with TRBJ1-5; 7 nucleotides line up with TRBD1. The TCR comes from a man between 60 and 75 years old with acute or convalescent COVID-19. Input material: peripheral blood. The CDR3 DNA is TGTGCCAGTAGTAAGGGGGGACAGTTCGGCAATCAGCCCCAGCATTTT. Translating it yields CASSKGGQFGNQPQHF.